Shown below are 5 T cell receptor beta chains from a single sample sequenced in a study of T cells in Graves' hyperthyroidism and ophthalmopathy. TCR beta CDR3 regions were amplified from RNA. Carried out on the TCR CDR3, a first-round RT-PCR used the HTBI primer set. TCRdb reprocessed the multiplex PCR reads via MiXCR and lists one record per CDR3 protein. There are around 340,000 distinct CDR3 sequences in the sample; 18% occur only once, and under 55% lies in the top ten. The source material was blood. The receptors here all came from a woman in her forties or fifties with Graves' hyperthyroidism.

The gene calls are TRBV6-4 and TRBJ1-5; TRBD1 aligns across 12 bases. V was clipped by 0 bases and J by 7 bases; unmatched bases: 7. CDR3 length: 17 residues. Germline V gene data show CDR1 as MRHNA and CDR2 as SNTAGT. This CDR3 reads CASSDSWDRGPEQPQHF. In nucleotides, the CDR3 is TGTGCCAGCAGTGACTCTTGGGACAGGGGGCCGGAGCAGCCCCAGCATTTT.

The table lists this clonotype with many counts. V and J are TRBV12-3 or TRBV12-4 and TRBJ2-1; a weak D match, TRBD2 (5 bases). V shed 3 bases and J shed 3 bases, with 6 bases lying between them. The CDR3 has 13 amino acids. Written as DNA, the CDR3 is TGTGCCAGCAGTTTCGGGGTCTACAATGAGCAGTTCTTC. This sequence encodes CASSFGVYNEQFF.

This clonotype was picked up many times. This chain connects TRBV2 to TRBJ2-2; 8 nucleotides line up with TRBD1. With V trimmed by 5 bases and J by 1 base, 3 bases remained unmatched. This CDR3 spans 15 amino acids. Germline CDR1 SNHLY, CDR2 FYNNEI. The CDR3 coding sequence is TGTGCCAGCAGTTATGGGACAGGGAACACCGGGGAGCTGTTTTTT. It is translated as CASSYGTGNTGELFF.

This chain links TRBV28 with TRBJ2-7; perhaps TRBD2 as D (6 bases). This CDR3 contains 13 residues. Per the germline V gene, CDR1 is MDHEN and CDR2 is SYDVKM. The V and J ends lost 9 bases and 3 bases respectively, with 15 bases between them. CDR3 nucleotide sequence: TGTGCCAGTTCGATGGGGGGAATCTACGAGCAGTACTTC. The encoded protein is CASSMGGIYEQYF.

Ten or more counts support this clonotype. This rearrangement joins TRBV12-3 or TRBV12-4 to TRBJ2-5, with TRBD1 matching over 7 bases. Trimming at V came to 4 bases and at J to 0 bases, leaving 2 bases not matched to a gene. The CDR3 extends over 14 amino acids. The DNA for the CDR3 is TGTGCCAGCAGTTCGGGACAGCACCAAGAGACCCAGTACTTC. The encoded protein is CASSSGQHQETQYF.